The entry that follows covers one T cell receptor beta chain sequence. Described time point: patch test 3, about 24 weeks after DPC sensitization. Treatment of the sample: therapeutic diphenylcyclopropenone sensitization with weekly scalp DPC. The data were taken from a study of human T cells and chemical hapten exposure. Overall study: Per-sample variation in TCR yield stemmed mainly from small pooled library volume differences.

Each CDR3 protein is one row after TCRdb ran MiXCR on the RACE reads. The table records under 130,000 distinct CDR3 sequences, under 35% of them present only once. The CDR3 runs 12 residues. In germline, CDR1 is GTSNPN, CDR2 SVGIG (reference sequence). V lost 0 bases and J 10 bases, leaving 10 bases between the germline ends. The material was whole blood, obtained in connection with sensitization to the hapten diphenylcyclopropenone (DPC). The receptor was isolated from a middle-aged man with alopecia areata. Some clones in this sample may be carry-over from other donors' samples. The rearrangement links TRBV30 to TRBJ2-1; tentative D call: TRBD1 (5 bases). CDR3 residues: CAWSVRGGEQFF. The CDR3 coding sequence is TGTGCCTGGAGTGTAAGGGGCGGAGAGCAGTTCTTC. Variable domain in full (rest from reference TRBV30 and TRBJ2-1): SQTIHQWPATLVQPVGSPLSLECTVEGTSNPNLYWYRQAAGRGLQLLFYSVGIGQISSEVPQNLSASRPQDRQFILSSKKLLLSDSGFYLCAWSVRGGEQFFGPGTRLTVL.